This entry features one T cell receptor beta chain sequence. No cognate antigen has been identified for it. The record has no base qualities; no much larger clone is one base away. This sample stems from a study of OX40 agonist ivuxolimab in advanced cancers. Looking at the study overall: Ivuxolimab was an agonistic, fully human IgG2 monoclonal antibody directed against OX40 (CD134), a costimulatory receptor. Intravenous ivuxolimab was administered to patients every 2 weeks at six dose levels: 0.01, 0.1, 0.3, 1.5, 3 and 10 mg/kg. Of the roughly 52 dose-escalation patients, hepatocellular carcinoma was present in 19, melanoma in around 15, renal cell carcinoma in 9 and head and neck cancer in 9. A male proportion of 75% to 85% and a mean age of about 60 years, ranging from 23 to 79, were recorded for the dose-escalation cohort. Patients were allowed to have had prior anti-PD-1, anti-PD-L1 or anti-CTLA-4 therapy, and 40% of the dose-escalation patients had been treated with checkpoint inhibitors. Partial responses occurred in three dose-escalation patients: two with cutaneous melanoma and one with hepatocellular carcinoma. The purpose of peripheral TCRbeta sequencing was to test whether ivuxolimab changed TCR sequence diversity and led to clonal T-cell expansion. The monotherapy dose-escalation portion (N ≈ 50 patients) of the phase I ivuxolimab trial is reported in the paper.

Study-wide findings and limitations: Low levels of normalized T-cell clonal expansion were also shown by some nonresponding patients. The antigen specificity of the peripheral T cells that underwent clonal expansion was not determined. After ivuxolimab, CD8+ T cells had more expanded clones than CD4+ T cells on average. At doses from 0.1 to 3.0 mg/kg, clonal expansion was seen in both CD4+ and CD8+ blood T cells between baseline and week 6. In partial responders in the 0.1-3.0 mg/kg groups, normalized peripheral clonal expansion was found to be among the lowest, especially among CD8+ T cells.

For sequencing of the TCRbeta CDR3 region, genomic DNA was extracted from the sorted cells. The immunoSEQ Assay was used for sequencing of TCRbeta CDR3 regions. Here the immuneACCESS table is served through TCRdb, limited to in-frame sequences with V and J called. Missing clones are a known gap in these copies; in checked studies unresolved V genes cover under half, and the rest lacks a known reason. The sample profile shows some 110,000 clones; around 93% of them were found once. Approximately 0.15% of the sample rests with the top ten. The germline V gene specifies MDHEN as CDR1 and SYDVKM as CDR2. The CDR3 measures 14 amino acids from cysteine to phenylalanine. Just the 42-base CDR3 DNA is kept, in frame starting at base 1. V is pared back by 2 bases and J by 4 bases, with 11 bases lying between the germline termini. Patients with autoimmune disease history or receiving systemic immunosuppression were excluded from the trial. Peripheral blood for TCR sequencing was collected from all dose cohorts at baseline, on cycle 4 day 1, and on cycle 7 day 1. Samples were obtained from an open-label, multicenter, first-in-human phase I dose-escalation trial of ivuxolimab. Adults with locally advanced or metastatic melanoma, renal cell carcinoma, hepatocellular carcinoma or head and neck squamous cell carcinoma were enrolled in the trial. Before TCR sequencing, CD4+ T cells and CD8+ T cells were sorted from peripheral blood as separate populations.

The specimen comprised CD4+ or CD8+ T cells sorted from blood, sampled in a trial of the OX40 agonist ivuxolimab. Rearrangement joined TRBV28 to TRBJ1-2; a tentative D call is TRBD1 (6 bases match). The receptor's source is an adult with an advanced solid tumor such as melanoma, head and neck, liver or kidney cancer. The CDR3 protein: CASSLTGRTYGYTF. The base sequence is TGTGCCAGCAGTTTAACAGGGAGGACCTATGGCTACACCTTC.